Listed here are 23 T cell receptor beta chains from one sample, sequenced in a study of T cell changes during pregnancy in multiple sclerosis. Assay: immunoSEQ multiplex PCR; the TCRdb copy retains only in-frame clones and omits some. The table lists under 40,000 clones, 90% to 95% of them singletons. The source material was CD4+ T cells from peripheral blood mononuclear cells, sampled in the second trimester of pregnancy. These receptors were obtained from a female donor with multiple sclerosis, enrolled in a pregnancy study.

This clone is a singleton in its sample. V usage is TRBV27 and J usage is TRBJ1-1; a weak D match, TRBD1 (6 bases). The CDR3 runs 14 residues. CDR1 and CDR2 from the germline V gene are MNHEY and SMNVEV (reference sequence). Deletions cut 6 bases from V and 1 base from J, with 12 bases between. The CDR3 DNA is TGTGCCAGCAGACCACAGGGTTGGAACACTGAAGCTTTCTTT. This translates into CASRPQGWNTEAFF.

This clone was seen once. In DNA form, the CDR3 reads TGTGCCAGCAGTGACAACCCCGGCGGGACAGGTTCCTACGAGCAGTACTTC. Its translation: CASSDNPGGTGSYEQYF. This chain uses TRBV6-1 with TRBJ2-7; 8 bases align to TRBD1. Germline V gene sequence: CDR1 MNHNS, CDR2 SASEGT. CDR3 length: 17 residues. V was clipped by 3 bases and J by 1 base; unmatched bases: 11.

CDR3 coding DNA: TGTGCCTGGAGTGGAGGGGGAGAGAAAGTACGCGGGCCTAATGAAAAACTGTTTTTT. Amino acid sequence: CAWSGGGEKVRGPNEKLFF. V is TRBV30 and J is TRBJ1-4, with D possibly TRBD1 on 6 matching bases. This CDR3 has 19 amino acids. Trimming took off 1 base at V and 3 bases at J, with 24 bases between the two ends. Germline CDR1 GTSNPN, CDR2 SVGIG (reference sequence).

The chain recombines TRBV7-6 with TRBJ2-2, with a weak D call TRBD1 (5 bases). The germline V gene has CDR1 SGHVS and CDR2 FNYEAQ. Trimming removed 2 bases from V and 1 base from J, with 11 bases in between. This CDR3 region has 16 residues. For the CDR3, the DNA is TGTGCCAGCAGCTTATCCCCAGGGATGAACACCGGGGAGCTGTTTTTT. Translation gives CASSLSPGMNTGELFF.

This rearrangement joins TRBV4-1 to TRBJ2-3; D remains unclear. V was pared by 0 bases and J by 0 bases, with 4 bases between. Germline values: CDR1 MGHRA, CDR2 YSYEKL. This CDR3 has 14 residues. CDR3 sequence: CASSQDRSTDTQYF. In DNA, the CDR3 is TGCGCCAGCAGCCAAGATCGGAGCACAGATACGCAGTATTTT.

J is TRBJ2-7 and V is TRBV7-2, with a weak D call TRBD2 (6 bases). V shed 5 bases and J shed 3 bases, with 29 bases lying between them. Germline assignment: CDR1 SGHTA and CDR2 FQGNSA. The CDR3 extends over 19 amino acids. CDR3 protein: CASSLDHQLAPGHFYEQYF. In DNA, the CDR3 is TGTGCCAGCAGCCTAGACCATCAACTAGCCCCGGGGCATTTCTACGAGCAGTACTTC.

DNA of the CDR3: TGCGCCAGCAGCTTGGGGGGGGGAGGGGGTGAAGCTTTCTTT. This encodes CASSLGGGGGEAFF. J is TRBJ1-1 and V is TRBV5-1, with D possibly TRBD1 on 6 matching bases. CDR1 SGHRS and CDR2 YFSETQ come from the germline V gene. The CDR3 covers 14 residues. V was cut by 0 bases and J by 7 bases, with 13 bases left in between. Variable domain in full (rest from reference TRBV5-1 and TRBJ1-1): KAGVTQTPRYLIKTRGQQVTLSCSPISGHRSVSWYQQTPGQGLQFLFEYFSETQRNKGNFPGRFSGRQFSNSRSEMNVSTLELGDSALYLCASSLGGGGGEAFFGQGTRLTVV.

The J gene is TRBJ1-2, the V gene TRBV28, with 7 nucleotides matching TRBD1. The germline gives CDR1 MDHEN, CDR2 SYDVKM. The CDR3 is made up of 14 amino acids. Losses at the gene ends were 7 bases for V and 5 bases for J; bases not matched to a gene: 10. The DNA of the CDR3 is TGTGCCAGCACGAAGGCCGGACAGGTTTATGGCTACACCTTC. This codes for CASTKAGQVYGYTF.

Details on this clone: An end of the junction differs from the germline gene, which may be a read error. The rearrangement links TRBV6-1 to TRBJ2-7, with 8 bases fitting TRBD1. The CDR3 covers 15 residues. Germline-derived CDR1 and CDR2 are MNHNS and SASEGT. The chain's CDR3 is CASREDRGYYYEQYF. The CDR3 DNA reads TGTGCCAGCAGAGAAGACAGGGGCTATTACTACGAGCAGTACTTC.

The gene calls are TRBV4-2 and TRBJ2-7; 14 bases are a match to TRBD2. The CDR3 runs to 16 residues. Germline assignment: CDR1 LGHNA and CDR2 YNFKEQ. The V and J ends lost 2 bases and 7 bases, in that order; junction bases with no gene match: 7. CDR3: CASSQMTSGGAGEQYF. The CDR3 DNA reads as TGTGCCAGCAGCCAAATGACTAGCGGGGGGGCCGGTGAGCAGTACTTC.

This chain links TRBV7-7 with TRBJ2-2, with TRBD2 matching over 8 bases. This CDR3 spans 16 amino acids. CDR1 and CDR2 from the germline V gene are SSHAT and FNYEAQ (reference sequence). V gave up 6 bases and J gave up 4 bases; unmatched junction bases: 10. The CDR3 reads CASRPSGTSLTGELFF. CDR3 in DNA: TGTGCCAGCAGGCCCTCCGGGACTAGTCTCACCGGGGAGCTGTTTTTT.

The genes are TRBV18 and TRBJ1-1; D perhaps matches TRBD1 (6 bases). In germline, CDR1 is KGHSH, CDR2 LQKENI. The CDR3 is 14 amino acids. The ends were cut back, 4 bases at V and 7 bases at J, with 16 bases in the middle. Written as DNA, the CDR3 is TGTGCCAGCTCACGCGACAGGTCATCCGGTGAAGCTTTCTTT. Its translation: CASSRDRSSGEAFF.

The genes are TRBV4-3 and TRBJ1-1; 9 nucleotides line up with TRBD1. Germline trimming cut 6 bases from V and 6 bases from J; bases unmatched to any gene: 5. CDR3 length equals 13 residues. Germline CDR1 reads LGHNA; CDR2 reads YSLEER. In DNA form, the CDR3 reads TGCGCCAGCAGACCCGACAGGGGGGCTGAAGCTTTCTTT. Its translation is CASRPDRGAEAFF.

This chain links TRBV7-9 with TRBJ1-1; possibly TRBD1 for D (6 bases). This CDR3 spans 18 amino acids. The germline V gene has CDR1 SEHNR and CDR2 FQNEAQ (reference sequence). Trimming left V 1 base short and J 1 base short, with 19 bases between. CDR3 nucleotide sequence: TGTGCCAGCAGCTTAGGGAGGATGGACAGACCGAAGAACACTGAAGCTTTCTTT. Translating gives CASSLGRMDRPKNTEAFF.

This rearrangement joins TRBV7-2 to TRBJ1-2; 11 nucleotides agree with TRBD1. This CDR3 region has 15 residues. The J segment lost 8 bases and the V segment lost 5 bases, leaving 10 bases of the junction unmatched. Germline CDR1 and CDR2: SGHTA and FQGNSA. CDR3 bases: TGTGCCAGCAGCCCCGGGACAGGGGGGTTTGGGGGCTACACCTTC. This translates into CASSPGTGGFGGYTF.

The J gene is TRBJ1-5, the V gene TRBV19, with 9 bases fitting TRBD1. Germline V gives CDR1 LNHDA, CDR2 SQIVND (reference sequence). The CDR3 contains 14 residues. J was trimmed by 4 bases and V by 6 bases; bases with no gene match: 4. CDR3 DNA: TGTGCCAGTAGCGGACAGGGGACAAATCAGCCCCAGCATTTT. Protein sequence: CASSGQGTNQPQHF.

The chain links TRBV19 to TRBJ1-5, with D possibly TRBD1 on 6 matching bases. The germline gives CDR1 LNHDA, CDR2 SQIVND (reference sequence). The V end lost 7 bases, the J end lost 7 bases, and 17 bases lay between the germline ends. The CDR3 sequence is 14 residues long. The chain's CDR3 is CASTIGGGGQPQHF. DNA for the CDR3: TGTGCCAGTACCATAGGGGGAGGGGGACAGCCCCAGCATTTT.

This chain connects TRBV30 to TRBJ1-5; unclear D gene. Germline V gene lookup returns CDR1 GTSNPN and CDR2 SVGIG (reference sequence). Trimming took 3 bases from V and 4 from J, leaving 13 bases between them. The CDR3 contains 14 residues. The CDR3 reads CAWSLGLVNQPQHF. The CDR3 DNA follows: TGTGCCTGGAGCCTAGGACTGGTGAATCAGCCCCAGCATTTT. Using reference TRBV30 and TRBJ1-5 for the parts outside the CDR3, the full variable domain is SQTIHQWPATLVQPVGSPLSLECTVEGTSNPNLYWYRQAAGRGLQLLFYSVGIGQISSEVPQNLSASRPQDRQFILSSKKLLLSDSGFYLCAWSLGLVNQPQHFGDGTRLSIL.

This chain links TRBV29-1 with TRBJ1-6; D gene ambiguous. V lost 5 bases to trimming and J lost 0 bases, with 8 bases between them. There are 14 residues in the CDR3. Germline CDR1 is SQVTM and CDR2 is ANQGSEA. Written as DNA, the CDR3 is TGCAGCGTTTCACAGAGCTCCTATAATTCACCCCTCCACTTT. Its protein product is CSVSQSSYNSPLHF.

This clone was observed a single time. The chain employs TRBV5-4 and TRBJ2-7; possible D gene TRBD2, 5 bases. CDR3 length: 15 amino acids. Trimming shortened V by 0 bases and J by 7 bases, and 17 bases separated the two germline ends. Germline loops: CDR1 SGHNT, CDR2 YYREEE (reference sequence). CDR3: CASSLVLAPIGEQYF. The CDR3, as DNA: TGTGCCAGCAGCTTGGTATTAGCGCCAATTGGGGAGCAGTACTTC.

The V and J genes are TRBV16 and TRBJ1-5, with D perhaps TRBD1 (6 bases). V lost 3 bases and J lost 9, with 12 bases in between. This CDR3 contains 13 residues. Germline assignment: CDR1 KGHSY and CDR2 FQNENV. The CDR3: CASSQGAGLPQHF. CDR3 nucleotide sequence: TGTGCCAGCAGCCAGGGGGCCGGGCTGCCCCAGCATTTT. The full variable domain, completed using reference TRBV16 and TRBJ1-5, is GEEVAQTPKHLVRGEGQKAKLYCAPIKGHSYVFWYQQVLKNEFKFLISFQNENVFDETGMPKERFSAKCLPNSPCSLEIQATKLEDSAVYFCASSQGAGLPQHFGDGTRLSIL.

V is TRBV9 and J is TRBJ2-4; TRBD1 matches at 7 bases. The CDR3 contains 17 residues. V trimming: 0 bases; J trimming: 3 bases; junction bases outside the gene matches: 9. Germline V CDR1 and CDR2: SGDLS, YYNGEE. DNA of the CDR3: TGTGCCAGCAGCGTAGGAATCATAGGGGGCGGCAAAAACATTCAGTACTTC. It encodes CASSVGIIGGGKNIQYF.

The chain is built from TRBV7-8 and TRBJ2-7, with 7 bases identical to TRBD2. With 7 bases clipped from V and 7 bases from J, the junction kept 13 bases outside the gene matches. CDR1 and CDR2 (germline): SGHVS, FQNEAQ. CDR3 size: 14 residues. The CDR3 reads CASTVGGESLEQYF. The CDR3 nucleotides read TGTGCCAGCACCGTGGGAGGGGAGAGCTTGGAGCAGTACTTC.